A few counts support the clone carrying this TCR beta chain. These data are taken from a study of beta chain features in type 1 diabetes. The germline V gene encodes CDR1 MNHEY and CDR2 SVGAGI. With 7 bases removed from V and 2 bases from J, the gap between germline ends came to 11 bases. CDR3 length: 14 amino acids. TCRB transcripts that were expressed got sequenced, as all of the isolated RNA had been reverse transcribed. Profiled with immunoSEQ multiplex PCR; TCRdb holds only in-frame clones, not every one. The sample gives a few hundred thousand clones, around a fifth of which show up once; approximately 0.043% is in the top ten. Staining for CD45RO/CCR7/CD25/CD127/CD95/CD27 allowed sorting of CD4+ naive, central memory, regulatory and stem cell-like memory cells. Sorted cells reached over 95% purity in every population.

The V call is TRBV6-5, the J call TRBJ2-2, with D possibly being TRBD2 (7 bases). The receptor's source is a woman between 18 and 30 years old in good health. Input material: naive CD4+ T cells from blood. DNA of the CDR3: TGTGCCAGCAAGGGGGGGGCCAACACCGGGGAGCTGTTTTTT. It codes for CASKGGANTGELFF.